Given below is one T cell receptor beta chain in context. Its antigen is not known. Lactation, pregnancy, other autoimmune disease or uncontrolled infection led to exclusion of patients. The data were obtained in a study of T cells in Graves' hyperthyroidism and ophthalmopathy. Study background: Peripheral blood draws took place at initial diagnosis, ahead of any treatment. Study-wide results and limits: A model using 13 V-J features told ophthalmopathy apart from stable hyperthyroidism.

Germline V gene data show CDR1 as KGHDR and CDR2 as SFDVKD. V was clipped by 3 bases and J by 6 bases, with 9 bases between them. The CDR3 is 13 residues long. Amplified TCR beta CDR3 regions came from RNA transcripts. When the TCR CDR3 underwent first-round RT-PCR, the HTBI primer set was used. A single record per CDR3 protein comes from TCRdb applying MiXCR to the multiplex PCR reads. The sample shows about 290,000 distinct CDR3 sequences, roughly an eighth of them seen only once. V usage is TRBV24-1 and J usage is TRBJ2-3; no definite D call. The clonotype comes from a woman in her thirties or forties with Graves' hyperthyroidism. The sequencing input was blood. The DNA of the CDR3 is TGTGCCACCAGTGATGCGGTTGGGGATACGCAGTATTTT. It encodes CATSDAVGDTQYF.